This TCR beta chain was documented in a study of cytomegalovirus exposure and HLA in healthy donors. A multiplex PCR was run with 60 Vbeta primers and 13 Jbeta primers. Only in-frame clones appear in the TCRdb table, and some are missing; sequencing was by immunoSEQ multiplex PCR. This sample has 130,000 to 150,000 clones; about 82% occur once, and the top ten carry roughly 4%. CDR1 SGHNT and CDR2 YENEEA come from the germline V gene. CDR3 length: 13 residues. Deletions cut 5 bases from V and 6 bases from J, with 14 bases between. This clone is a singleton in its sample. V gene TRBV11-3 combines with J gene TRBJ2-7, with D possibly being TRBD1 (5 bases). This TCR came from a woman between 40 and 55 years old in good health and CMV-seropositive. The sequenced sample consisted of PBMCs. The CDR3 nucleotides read TGTGCCAGCAGCCTTTCCAGGGAAGGCGAGCAGTACTTC. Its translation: CASSLSREGEQYF.